This T cell receptor (beta chain) was documented in a study of blood T cells in healthy people across ages. Whole-study findings and limits: Conclusively comparing naive with antigen-experienced cells was impossible with unsorted PBMCs.

Primed by a sample-barcoded 5' primer and a J-beta primer mix, a second PCR proceeded for about 6 to 11 cycles. TCRdb recomputed calls from the 5' RACE reads with MiXCR, one row per CDR3 protein. The sample records around 580,000 distinct CDR3 sequences, roughly 48% being singletons. The CDR3 totals 15 residues. The junction had 7 bases not matched to a gene; V was cut back by 5 bases and J by 1 base. Germline loops: CDR1 MNHEY, CDR2 SVGEGT. On this clonotype: The antigen is unknown.

This clonotype was obtained from a man aged 80 or over in good health. The chain recombines TRBV6-2 or TRBV6-3 with TRBJ1-1; 7 bases align to TRBD1. The sample was blood. CDR3 nucleotides: TGTGCCAGCAGTAAGGGGGGACAGTGGAACACTGAAGCTTTCTTT. Translated, it gives CASSKGGQWNTEAFF.